Following are 32 T cell receptor beta chains from one sample sequenced in a study of blood T cell repertoires in COVID-19 (dated by TCRdb to the early 2020s). The library came from the immunoSEQ multiplex PCR assay. Sourced from immuneACCESS, this table was stored by TCRdb with only in-frame sequences that have V and J called. A share of the clones is absent; for the studies checked, an unresolved V gene accounts for under half, and the remainder has no known explanation. In all, the sample holds almost 350,000 clones, and roughly nine tenths of those were seen once. The ten largest clonotypes hold around 3.9% of the sample. Sequencing input: peripheral blood. The receptors were sampled from an older woman with COVID-19, enrolled during active disease.

V usage is TRBV6-6 and J usage is TRBJ1-5; 8 nucleotides agree with TRBD1. In germline, CDR1 is MNHNY, CDR2 SVGAGI (reference sequence). With V trimmed by 0 bases and J by 7 bases, 2 bases remained unmatched. The CDR3 contains 14 residues. CDR3 residues: CASSYSTGAQPQHF. The DNA for the CDR3 is TGTGCCAGCAGTTACTCGACAGGGGCCCAGCCCCAGCATTTT.

This chain uses TRBV12-5 with TRBJ1-6, with D possibly being TRBD1 (5 bases). Trimming took off 2 bases at V and 2 bases at J, with 16 bases between the two ends. Germline CDR1 and CDR2: LGHNT and FRNRAP. The CDR3 loop spans 18 amino acids. The CDR3 region is CASGLFNPTGTYNSPLHF. The DNA of the CDR3 is TGTGCTAGTGGTTTGTTCAACCCTACAGGAACCTATAATTCACCCCTCCACTTT.

The chain links TRBV27 to TRBJ2-7, with TRBD2 identical over 8 bases. CDR1 and CDR2 from the germline V gene are MNHEY and SMNVEV (reference sequence). The CDR3 is 14 amino acids. The ends lost 5 bases at V and 6 bases at J; junction bases unmatched: 9. The CDR3: CASSKPGTSVEQYF. The CDR3 DNA reads as TGTGCCAGCAGTAAGCCAGGGACTAGTGTCGAGCAGTACTTC.

V and J are TRBV7-3 and TRBJ2-1; possibly TRBD1 for D (6 bases). The germline gives CDR1 SGHTA, CDR2 FQGTGA. Trimming left V 5 bases short and J 6 bases short, with 14 bases between. This CDR3 is 14 amino acids long. In DNA, the CDR3 is TGTGCCAGCAGCCCCAGTACAGGGTCCAATGAGCAGTTCTTC. Its protein product is CASSPSTGSNEQFF.

The chain joins TRBV7-3 to TRBJ1-1, with D perhaps matching TRBD1 (5 bases). CDR1 and CDR2 from the germline V gene are SGHTA and FQGTGA. The CDR3 has 13 residues. V lost 7 bases and J lost 3, with 12 bases in between. CDR3 sequence: CASKGYLDTEAFF. The CDR3 region has the DNA TGTGCCAGCAAGGGGTATTTGGACACTGAAGCTTTCTTT.

J is TRBJ1-1 and V is TRBV19; no clear D gene. CDR1 and CDR2 (germline): LNHDA, SQIVND (reference sequence). The CDR3 is 13 amino acids. The V end lost 6 bases, the J end lost 1 base, and 9 bases lay between the germline ends. CDR3 nucleotides: TGTGCCAGTAGAGAAGCCGGGAACACTGAAGCTTTCTTT. It is translated as CASREAGNTEAFF.

The rearrangement joins TRBV18 to TRBJ1-3; 7 bases align to TRBD1. The trim removed 3 bases at V and 2 bases at J, leaving 16 bases unmatched. Per germline, CDR1 KGHSH and CDR2 LQKENI. This CDR3 is built from 19 residues. DNA of the CDR3: TGTGCCAGCTCACCGGTTTTTGGAAACAGGGGAATTACTGGAAACACCATATATTTT. Encoded protein: CASSPVFGNRGITGNTIYF.

The chain combines TRBV18 with TRBJ1-1; D gene uncertain. Trimming cost V 6 bases and J 4 bases, with 12 bases left between them. The CDR3 is made up of 13 amino acids. Germline V CDR1 and CDR2: KGHSH, LQKENI. CDR3 in amino acids: CASSLSFVTEAFF. The CDR3 DNA is TGTGCCAGCTCCCTCTCCTTTGTCACTGAAGCTTTCTTT.

The chain recombines TRBV19 with TRBJ1-4, with D possibly matching TRBD1 (6 bases). Germline V CDR1 and CDR2: LNHDA, SQIVND (reference sequence). CDR3 length equals 16 residues. Trimming took off 6 bases at V and 2 bases at J, with 16 bases between the two ends. The CDR3 region is CASRIGSRGTNEKLFF. DNA of the CDR3: TGTGCCAGTAGGATTGGGTCGAGGGGGACTAATGAAAAACTGTTTTTT.

V usage is TRBV7-2 and J usage is TRBJ2-1; D is perhaps TRBD1 (6 bases). V lost 1 base, J lost 1 base, and 8 bases lay in between. This CDR3 has 15 amino acids. Germline CDR1 is SGHTA and CDR2 is FQGNSA. CDR3 sequence: CASSLGTASYNEQFF. CDR3 in DNA: TGTGCCAGCAGCTTAGGGACAGCGTCCTACAATGAGCAGTTCTTC.

This clone was detected only a few times. The chain employs TRBV3-1 (or the pseudogene TRBV3-2) and TRBJ1-1, with D uncertain. Germline V lookup: CDR1 LGHDT, CDR2 YNNKEL (reference sequence). Trimming stripped 6 bases from V and 4 bases from J, with 6 bases between. This CDR3 contains 11 residues. CDR3: CASRSGTEAFF. CDR3 coding DNA: TGTGCCAGCAGGAGCGGCACTGAAGCTTTCTTT.

The genes are TRBV24-1 and TRBJ1-5; D gene uncertain. Germline CDR1 is KGHDR and CDR2 is SFDVKD. The CDR3 has 13 amino acids. Trimming removed 3 bases from V and 6 bases from J, with 8 bases in between. In DNA, the CDR3 is TGTGCCACCAGTGATGGGAGTACTCAGCCCCAGCATTTT. It yields the protein CATSDGSTQPQHF.

This clone was counted only a few times. This chain links TRBV2 with TRBJ1-2; D call uncertain. CDR1 is SNHLY, CDR2 FYNNEI, per germline. V lost 7 bases, J lost 8 bases, and 14 bases lay in between. The CDR3 spans 12 residues. CDR3 DNA: TGTGCCAGCAAGCCGGCTACGCGGGGCTACACCTTC. It yields the protein CASKPATRGYTF.

This clone is a singleton in its sample. The chain combines TRBV5-1 with TRBJ2-7; perhaps TRBD2 as D (5 bases). The CDR3 runs to 16 residues. The V gene lost 0 bases and the J gene lost 3 bases, with 16 bases spanning the gap. The germline V gene has CDR1 SGHRS and CDR2 YFSETQ. CDR3 region: CASSLGPGRRGYEQYF. The CDR3 DNA reads TGCGCCAGCAGCTTGGGCCCGGGGAGAAGAGGCTACGAGCAGTACTTC.

The chain links TRBV27 to TRBJ2-1; 13 nucleotides line up with TRBD2. Germline-derived CDR1 and CDR2 are MNHEY and SMNVEV (reference sequence). Losses at the gene ends were 6 bases for V and 6 bases for J; bases not matched to a gene: 11. This CDR3 region has 17 residues. In nucleotides, the CDR3 is TGTGCCAGCAGCCTCCGATCTACTAGCGGGGGGGCCAATGAGCAGTTCTTC. Its translation: CASSLRSTSGGANEQFF.

V and J are TRBV4-1 and TRBJ2-7; 9 positions agree with TRBD1. V shed 1 base and J 6 bases; nucleotides not matched to a gene: 7. The CDR3 loop spans 15 amino acids. From germline, CDR1 is MGHRA and CDR2 YSYEKL. CDR3 in DNA: TGCGCCAGCAGCCAAGGACGGACAGGGGTTAGCGAGCAGTACTTC. Translated, it gives CASSQGRTGVSEQYF.

The chain employs TRBV5-5 and TRBJ1-1; D is unresolved. V was cut by 0 bases and J by 0 bases, with 6 bases left in between. The CDR3 runs to 14 residues. Germline V lookup: CDR1 SGHKS, CDR2 YYEKEE (reference sequence). The CDR3 DNA sequence: TGTGCCAGCAGCTTGGGACTGTTGAACACTGAAGCTTTCTTT. Translating gives CASSLGLLNTEAFF. Full variable domain (outside the CDR3, taken from reference TRBV5-5 and TRBJ1-1): DAGVTQSPTHLIKTRGQQVTLRCSPISGHKSVSWYQQVLGQGPQFIFQYYEKEERGRGNFPDRFSARQFPNYSSELNVNALLLGDSALYLCASSLGLLNTEAFFGQGTRLTVV.

CDR3 sequence: CASSYRTGRAQEAFF. The CDR3 nucleotides are TGTGCCAGCAGTTACAGGACAGGCCGAGCCCAAGAAGCTTTCTTT. The rearrangement joins TRBV27 to TRBJ1-1; TRBD1 matches 7 bases. V was clipped by 4 bases and J by 8 bases; unmatched bases: 13. Germline V lookup: CDR1 MNHEY, CDR2 SMNVEV (reference sequence). The CDR3 length is 15 residues.

The chain employs TRBV15 and TRBJ1-1; D might be TRBD1 (6 bases). The CDR3 has 15 amino acids. Germline V gene lookup returns CDR1 LNHNV and CDR2 YYDKDF (reference sequence). The V end was cut by 8 bases, the J end by 0 bases, with 16 bases between. The CDR3 is CATAPGEFMNTEAFF. As DNA, the CDR3 is TGTGCCACCGCCCCAGGGGAGTTCATGAACACTGAAGCTTTCTTT.

J is TRBJ1-3 and V is TRBV28; 8 nucleotides match TRBD1. There are 16 residues in the CDR3. The V and J ends lost 4 bases and 2 bases, in that order; junction bases with no gene match: 7. CDR1 is MDHEN and CDR2 is SYDVKM in the germline V gene. The DNA of the CDR3 is TGTGCCAGCAGTTCGGGGACGGACAGGGCTGGAAACACCATATATTTT. Its protein is CASSSGTDRAGNTIYF.

The chain joins TRBV2 to TRBJ1-1; no clear D gene. V was cut by 4 bases and J by 1 base, with 7 bases left in between. This CDR3 spans 13 amino acids. Germline V CDR1 and CDR2: SNHLY, FYNNEI. The CDR3 sequence is CASSAGGNTEAFF. The CDR3 DNA reads TGTGCCAGCAGTGCCGGAGGGAACACTGAAGCTTTCTTT.

This rearrangement joins TRBV28 to TRBJ1-2; D unresolved. This CDR3 contains 15 residues. Trimming removed 1 base at V and 5 bases at J, with 14 bases between. Germline V gene data show CDR1 as MDHEN and CDR2 as SYDVKM. The CDR3 nucleotides read TGTGCCAGCAGTTTATACCCGGGGATTGGGTATGGCTACACCTTC. Residues: CASSLYPGIGYGYTF.

This rearrangement joins TRBV11-2 to TRBJ2-5; 9 positions match TRBD2. Losses at the gene ends were 4 bases for V and 3 bases for J; bases not matched to a gene: 9. Germline V gene sequence: CDR1 SGHAT, CDR2 FQNNGV. The CDR3 runs 16 residues. CDR3 DNA: TGTGCCAGCAGCTCATCCCTCGCGGGAGGGGAAGAGACCCAGTACTTC. It is translated as CASSSSLAGGEETQYF.

The chain joins TRBV7-2 to TRBJ2-5, with D possibly matching TRBD2 (7 bases). The ends were cut back, 0 bases at V and 4 bases at J, with 15 bases in the middle. Germline lookup yields CDR1 SGHTA and CDR2 FQGNSA. CDR3 size: 16 residues. The CDR3 spells CASSLAWGGLLETQYF. CDR3 DNA sequence: TGTGCCAGCAGCTTAGCATGGGGGGGGCTGTTAGAGACCCAGTACTTC.

The V gene is TRBV5-1, the J gene TRBJ2-1; 10 bases line up with TRBD2. Germline-derived CDR1 and CDR2 are SGHRS and YFSETQ. Trimming took 4 bases from V and 9 from J; bases not matched to a gene: 10. The CDR3 loop spans 15 amino acids. The CDR3 sequence is CASSILAGMVGEQFF. In DNA, the CDR3 is TGCGCCAGCAGCATACTAGCGGGGATGGTTGGTGAGCAGTTCTTC.

This chain links TRBV7-9 with TRBJ1-1, with D uncertain. Looked up from germline, CDR1 is SEHNR and CDR2 is FQNEAQ (reference sequence). The V and J ends lost 0 bases and 3 bases respectively, with 11 bases between them. This CDR3 comprises 15 residues. CDR3 region: CASSLAHGVDTEAFF. CDR3 nucleotides: TGTGCCAGCAGCTTAGCGCACGGGGTGGACACTGAAGCTTTCTTT.

The J gene is TRBJ2-1, the V gene TRBV24-1; D may be TRBD2 (6 bases). The CDR3 has 15 amino acids. The V and J ends lost 7 bases and 6 bases respectively, with 18 bases between them. The germline V gene has CDR1 KGHDR and CDR2 SFDVKD. In nucleotides, the CDR3 is TGTGCCACCAGCCCTAGGCGGGGTGGGCCCAATGAGCAGTTCTTC. Translated: CATSPRRGGPNEQFF.

The rearrangement uses TRBV19 and TRBJ1-1; a weak D match, TRBD1 (6 bases). The germline gives CDR1 LNHDA, CDR2 SQIVND (reference sequence). The CDR3 extends over 13 amino acids. The V and J ends lost 3 bases and 10 bases respectively, with 15 bases between them. CDR3 loop: CASSITQGLGAFF. CDR3 in DNA: TGTGCCAGTAGTATTACACAGGGCCTAGGAGCTTTCTTT.

The chain links TRBV27 to TRBJ2-7, with 7 positions matching TRBD1. This CDR3 is 14 amino acids long. The V segment lost 3 bases and the J segment 7 bases; nucleotides outside the gene matches: 9. CDR1 is MNHEY and CDR2 is SMNVEV in the germline V gene (reference sequence). CDR3 bases: TGTGCCAGCAGTTTTGCAGGGGGTTGGCGTGAGCAGTACTTC. This translates into CASSFAGGWREQYF.

DNA of the CDR3: TGTGCCAGCAGTTACTCTACAGGGCTAAATGAAAAACTGTTTTTT. It yields the protein CASSYSTGLNEKLFF. The gene calls are TRBV6-5 and TRBJ1-4; D is possibly TRBD1 (6 bases). The germline CDR1 and CDR2 sequences are MNHEY and SVGAGI. V lost 0 bases and J lost 5, with 10 bases in between. This CDR3 comprises 15 residues.

The CDR3 nucleotides are TGTGCCAGTACCCTGGGGAGAACTGGAAACACCATATATTTT. Translating gives CASTLGRTGNTIYF. This chain joins TRBV19 and TRBJ1-3, with D unclear. V was shortened by 7 bases and J by 2 bases, with 12 bases between the two germline ends. This CDR3 region has 14 residues. Germline loops: CDR1 LNHDA, CDR2 SQIVND (reference sequence). Filled out from reference TRBV19 and TRBJ1-3, the complete variable domain reads DGGITQSPKYLFRKEGQNVTLSCEQNLNHDAMYWYRQDPGQGLRLIYYSQIVNDFQKGDIAEGYSVSREKKESFPLTVTSAQKNPTAFYLCASTLGRTGNTIYFGEGSWLTVV.

The chain combines TRBV19 with TRBJ1-2; unclear D gene. This CDR3 contains 13 residues. Trimming removed 3 bases from V and 8 bases from J, with 13 bases in between. Germline V gives CDR1 LNHDA, CDR2 SQIVND (reference sequence). CDR3 DNA sequence: TGTGCCAGTAGTATGTCTCGCCCGGGAGGCTACACCTTC. This codes for CASSMSRPGGYTF.